This record covers a single T cell receptor beta chain. Its antigen is unknown. Primers for the PCR totalled 60 Vbeta and 13 Jbeta. Assay used: immunoSEQ multiplex PCR; TCRdb lists only in-frame clones, some missing. The sample includes some 200,000 clones. This specimen comes from a study of cytomegalovirus exposure and HLA in healthy donors. The CDR3 contains 13 residues. The V and J ends lost 5 bases and 8 bases respectively, with 15 bases between them. Germline V gene lookup returns CDR1 LNHNV and CDR2 YYDKDF (reference sequence). Study observations and caveats: Sequences of the TCR beta chain were said to predict the HLA-A and HLA-B alleles of most subjects accurately. A likely sequencing artifact accounted for one observed cluster of highly shared sequence variants. Later analysis revealed greater clonal expansion in HLA-associated TCR beta chains than in equally common others.

This TCR was recovered from a girl aged 2 to 10 in good health and CMV-seropositive. Sequencing used PBMCs. V gene TRBV15 combines with J gene TRBJ1-2; D unclear. CDR3 nucleotides: TGTGCCACCAGCCCCCGGAGAGAGTCCGGCTACACCTTC. Translation gives CATSPRRESGYTF.